This T cell receptor beta chain was identified in a study of T cells in localized non-small cell lung cancer. Libraries were prepared by immunoSEQ multiplex PCR; TCRdb keeps only in-frame clonotypes and omits some of them. The table has around 1,100 clones, 20% to 25% seen once. V gave up 1 base and J gave up 5 bases, with 12 bases separating them. The CDR3 has 14 residues. The germline V gene encodes CDR1 SGHNT and CDR2 YENEEA. The chain combines TRBV11-3 with TRBJ2-7; the D gene is possibly TRBD2 (6 bases). The starting material was normal lung tissue next to the tumor, obtained before any cancer treatment. The receptor comes from a female donor older than 55 with stage I squamous cell lung carcinoma. CDR3 protein: CASSLGTTVHEQYF. CDR3 DNA sequence: TGTGCCAGCAGCTTAGGGACTACGGTCCACGAGCAGTACTTC.